Listed below are T cell receptor beta chains from one sample, sequenced in a study of beta chain features in type 1 diabetes. Assay: immunoSEQ multiplex PCR; the TCRdb copy retains only in-frame clones and omits some. This sample has over 500,000 clones, with around a sixth found just once. Material for sequencing was naive CD4+ T cells from blood. Receptors originate from a man aged 18 to 30 in good health. CDR3s include the opening cysteine and the closing phenylalanine or tryptophan. The D gene is left open where the match is weak. The size of a clone is reported for some rows only, either as once, few or many, or as a class for expanded clones.

D,J,size,V,DNA,CDR3
.,TRBJ1-1,.,TRBV11-2,TGTGCCAGCAGCTTAGGACTCACAGGCAGGACTGAAGCTTTCTTT,CASSLGLTGRTEAFF
TRBD1,TRBJ1-2,.,TRBV7-9,TGTGCCAGCAGCCCTGGGACAGCCTATGGCTACACCTTC,CASSPGTAYGYTF
TRBD2,TRBJ2-3,few,TRBV29-1,TGCAGCGTTATTCCGGGACTAGCGGGACGCACAGATACGCAGTATTTT,CSVIPGLAGRTDTQYF
.,TRBJ1-5,.,TRBV5-1,TGCGCCAGCAGCTTGGAAGGGGGTTGGAATCAGCCCCAGCATTTT,CASSLEGGWNQPQHF
TRBD1,TRBJ1-1,.,TRBV5-4,TGTGCCAGCAGAATGGACAGGCCGAACACTGAAGCTTTCTTT,CASRMDRPNTEAFF
.,TRBJ2-5,few,TRBV4-3,TGCGCCAGCAGCCAAGAAGGGGCGGGGCGACAAGAGACCCAGTACTTC,CASSQEGAGRQETQYF
TRBD2,TRBJ2-1,few,TRBV7-2,TGTGCCAGCAGCTTAGGGCTAGCGGGGGGGATCGAGCAGTTCTTC,CASSLGLAGGIEQFF
.,TRBJ1-1,.,TRBV6-7,TGTGCCAGCAGCTACTACCTAGATTTAGGCCCAGCGCCGAACACTGAAGCTTTCTTT,CASSYYLDLGPAPNTEAFF
TRBD1,TRBJ1-2,few,TRBV4-1,TGCGCCAGCAGGGACAGGGGGCGCGGCTACACCTTC,CASRDRGRGYTF
.,TRBJ1-1,.,TRBV5-1,TGCGCCAGCAGCTTGGCCACAGGGCGGTCTCGCACTGAAGCTTTCTTT,CASSLATGRSRTEAFF
.,TRBJ2-1,.,TRBV9,TGTGCCAGCAGCGGCTACAGGAGAAGCTCCTACAATGAGCAGTTCTTC,CASSGYRRSSYNEQFF
.,TRBJ1-4,few,TRBV9,TGTGCCAGCAGCGTAGGAGTGCAGGGTAGGGAAAAACTGTTTTTT,CASSVGVQGREKLFF
TRBD2,TRBJ2-2,few,TRBV10-3,TGTGCCCTACGGGGACTACCAACCGGGGAGCTGTTTTTT,CALRGLPTGELFF
.,TRBJ1-6,few,TRBV18,TGTGCCAGCTCACCACCGGGGGGAAGCTCCTATAATTCACCCCTCCACTTT,CASSPPGGSSYNSPLHF
TRBD2,TRBJ2-6,few,TRBV28,TGTGCCAGCAGTTTAAGCCGGGCGGGAGGCCTCTCTGGGGCCAACGTCCTGACTTTC,CASSLSRAGGLSGANVLTF
TRBD2,TRBJ2-5,.,TRBV27,TGTGCCAGCAGTTTGCTTCCGAGCGGGAGGACCAAGAAAGAGACCCAGTACTTC,CASSLLPSGRTKKETQYF
TRBD1,TRBJ1-2,few,TRBV13,TGTGCCAGCAGCTTAGAAGGGCTGGGACAGGACATTAACTATGGCTACACCTTC,CASSLEGLGQDINYGYTF
TRBD1,TRBJ1-1,few,TRBV7-3,TGTGCCAGCAGCCCGGACAGGGGGAACACTGAAGCTTTCTTT,CASSPDRGNTEAFF
.,TRBJ1-6,.,TRBV6-5,TGTGCCAGCAGTTACTCCGGCAGGGCGAATTCACCCCTCCACTTT,CASSYSGRANSPLHF
.,TRBJ1-3,few,TRBV7-9,TGTGCCAGCAGCCTGGCGTGGCAGGGAGGAAACACCATATATTTT,CASSLAWQGGNTIYF
.,TRBJ1-1,.,TRBV28,TGTGCCAGCAGCCCCACTAGCAACACTGAAGCTTTCTTT,CASSPTSNTEAFF
TRBD2,TRBJ2-1,few,TRBV7-2,TGTGCCAGCAGCCCCCGAGAGCGGGAGAGGCGCTACAATGAGCAGTTCTTC,CASSPRERERRYNEQFF
.,TRBJ2-3,.,TRBV27,TGTGCCAGCAGTTTTACCCCCCAGGGGACAATCACAGATACGCAGTATTTT,CASSFTPQGTITDTQYF
.,TRBJ2-1,.,TRBV11-3,TGTGCCAGCAGCTTATCTCGGGACAACAATGAGCAGTTCTTC,CASSLSRDNNEQFF
TRBD2,TRBJ2-1,.,TRBV7-2,TGTGCCAGCAGATCCACCGGGACTAGCGGGAATGAGCAGTTCTTC,CASRSTGTSGNEQFF
TRBD1,TRBJ2-3,.,TRBV9,TGTGCCAGCAGCGTGGGGACAGGGCGAAATACGCAGTATTTT,CASSVGTGRNTQYF
.,TRBJ2-1,few,TRBV2,TGTGCCAGCAGTGAACCCAGGGAGCAGTTCTTC,CASSEPREQFF
.,TRBJ1-5,few,TRBV9,TGTGCCAGCAGCCTCTCCGGAGGTCAGCCCCAGCATTTT,CASSLSGGQPQHF
TRBD1,TRBJ2-7,.,TRBV5-1,TGCGCCAGCAGCCGGACAGGGGACTACGAGCAGTACTTC,CASSRTGDYEQYF
.,TRBJ1-5,few,TRBV25-1,TGTGCCAGCAGTGAAGCAGGAGGTAGGGGTCAGCCCCAGCATTTT,CASSEAGGRGQPQHF
TRBD1,TRBJ2-7,few,TRBV18,TGTGCCAGCTCACCGGACAGGATCGACGAGCAGTACTTC,CASSPDRIDEQYF
.,TRBJ2-1,few,TRBV5-1,TGCGCCAGCAGCTTGGTACTACAAAACAATGAGCAGTTCTTC,CASSLVLQNNEQFF
.,TRBJ2-3,.,TRBV11-3,TGTGCCAGCAGCCCCGGCGGGACAGCTTTAGATACGCAGTATTTT,CASSPGGTALDTQYF
.,TRBJ2-5,.,TRBV4-1,TGCGCCAGCAGCCAAGAAGTTGTATTACAAGAGACCCAGTACTTC,CASSQEVVLQETQYF
TRBD1,TRBJ2-7,once,TRBV7-3,TGTGCCAGCAGCCCAAGACAGGGGGGTTCCGAGGACGAGCAGTACTTC,CASSPRQGGSEDEQYF
.,TRBJ1-1,.,TRBV19,TGTGCCAGCCATGGGTGGGCGAACACTGAAGCTTTCTTT,CASHGWANTEAFF
.,TRBJ1-2,few,TRBV5-1,TGCGCCAGCAGCTTGGAACGACTCGACTATGGCTACACCTTC,CASSLERLDYGYTF
.,TRBJ1-2,few,TRBV7-2,TGTGCCAGCAGCTTCGGGACCAGGGAGTCCAGCTATGGCTACACCTTC,CASSFGTRESSYGYTF
TRBD2,TRBJ2-7,few,TRBV27,TGTGCCAGCAGAAGAACTAGCGGGAGGGCCTCCAGGAACGAGCAGTACTTC,CASRRTSGRASRNEQYF
.,TRBJ2-1,.,TRBV6-4,TGTGCCAGCAGTCGTTCAGGGGTCTCCTACAATGAGCAGTTCTTC,CASSRSGVSYNEQFF
.,TRBJ1-2,.,TRBV4-3,TGCGCCAGCAGCCAAGATCCGTCTATTTGGGATGGCTACACCTTC,CASSQDPSIWDGYTF
TRBD1,TRBJ1-5,.,TRBV27,TGTGCCAGCAGGTCCCGACAGGGGCTAGCTAGCAATCAGCCCCAGCATTTT,CASRSRQGLASNQPQHF
.,TRBJ1-6,.,TRBV7-2,TGTGCCAGCAGCCAAAATTCACCCCTCCACTTT,CASSQNSPLHF
TRBD2,TRBJ2-3,few,TRBV5-4,TGTGCCAGCAGCTCCCCTGGTGGGCTAGCGGGACTAAGGGATACGCAGTATTTT,CASSSPGGLAGLRDTQYF
TRBD1,TRBJ2-1,.,TRBV7-2,TGTGCCAGCAGCTTAATGGGACAGGGTCCCGATGAGCAGTTCTTC,CASSLMGQGPDEQFF
.,TRBJ2-1,few,TRBV10-3,TGTGCCATCAGTGGGGGGCCAAACAATGAGCAGTTCTTC,CAISGGPNNEQFF
.,TRBJ1-5,.,TRBV2,TGTGCCAGCAGTGAAGCGGGAATTCAGCCCCAGCATTTT,CASSEAGIQPQHF
TRBD1,TRBJ2-1,.,TRBV11-2,TGTGCCAGCAGCTTAGACCCCGGGACAGCTACCATTGAGCAGTTCTTC,CASSLDPGTATIEQFF
.,TRBJ1-2,few,TRBV4-2,TGTGCCAGCAGCCTTGCCTCTAGGACGGAGAACTATGGCTACACCTTC,CASSLASRTENYGYTF
TRBD2,TRBJ2-1,.,TRBV7-2,TGTGCCAGCAGCTTAGAAGCGGGGGGTTACAATGAGCAGTTCTTC,CASSLEAGGYNEQFF
.,TRBJ2-4,.,TRBV4-1,TGCGCCAGCAGCCAGCCTGTCCAGGGGAGGGGCAAAAACATTCAGTACTTC,CASSQPVQGRGKNIQYF
TRBD1,TRBJ1-6,.,TRBV30,TGTGCCTGCACGGGACAGGGTTATTCACCCCTCCACTTT,CACTGQGYSPLHF
TRBD2,TRBJ2-4,few,TRBV9,TGTGCCAGCAGCCGCGGACTAGCGGGAGGCGTGAACATTCAGTACTTC,CASSRGLAGGVNIQYF
.,TRBJ2-3,.,TRBV10-3,TGTGCCATCAGTTCTCACACAGATACGCAGTATTTT,CAISSHTDTQYF
TRBD1,TRBJ1-2,few,TRBV4-1,TGCGCCAGCAGCCGCTTGGGACAGTGGTATGGCTACACCTTC,CASSRLGQWYGYTF
.,TRBJ2-2,once,TRBV7-2,TGTGCCAGCAGCTACAGGGTTGCCACCGGGGAGCTGTTTTTT,CASSYRVATGELFF
.,TRBJ1-1,few,TRBV27,TGTGCAGGAGATCTGGGGGACACTGAAGCTTTCTTT,CAGDLGDTEAFF
TRBD1,TRBJ2-7,.,TRBV6-6,TGTGCCAGCATTAGACAGGGCTCCTACGAGCAGTACTTC,CASIRQGSYEQYF
.,TRBJ1-2,few,TRBV27,TGTGCCAGCAGCCTTGGGCAGGGGCAAGGCTATGGCTACACCTTC,CASSLGQGQGYGYTF
TRBD1,TRBJ2-7,few,TRBV7-9,TGTGCCAGCAGCTCAACCGGGACAGGGTACCACGAGCAGTACTTC,CASSSTGTGYHEQYF